What follows is one TCR beta chain and its context. Which antigen it targets is not known. Qualities for individual bases were not recorded, and no much larger clone is one base off. This sample also contains other DNA sequences that code for the same CDR3. The donors were healthy, HIV-negative adults with no recently reported acute infections or vaccinations. All donors were Caucasian adults living in Nashville, Tennessee, USA. Magnetic negative selection was used to enrich CD4+ T cells, after which naive cells were positively selected on CD45RA and the negative fraction became the memory subset. Blood was obtained by leukapheresis, after which PBMCs were separated by Ficoll-Histopaque density gradient centrifugation and cryopreserved in liquid nitrogen vapor phase. Purity and quantity of every magnetically sorted T cell population were checked by analytical flow cytometry. From each sorted fraction, genomic DNA was isolated and quantified by UV absorbance on a Nanodrop 2000c.

V and J lose 4 bases and 2 bases, and a span of 9 bases separates them. The CDR3 starts with the cysteine, ends with the phenylalanine, and has 13 residues. Of the read, only the CDR3 DNA is kept; its 39 bases are in frame from base 1. The germline V gene sets CDR1 to SGHRS and CDR2 to YFSETQ. The record originates from a study of shared clonotypes between healthy human individuals (dated by TCRdb to 2019 to 2021). Context from the whole study: The cohort comprised a couple of women and a few men aged 18 to 49 years. Per donor, leukapheresis produced somewhere between about 0.94 and 8.9 billion PBMCs. For each donor, CD4 naive and CD4 memory were each given three plates, CD8 naive was given two plates, and CD8 memory was given one plate. To increase sequencing depth and limit assay-specific biases, TCR repertoire library preparation and sequencing were carried out by different laboratories using diverse techniques. To estimate repertoire size and how much clonotypes are shared between individuals, the study performed deep sequencing of blood TCR repertoires from a few healthy adults. Summary of the overall study and its limitations: Even with the large sequencing depth, rarefaction of the sorted-subset datasets indicated that sequencing was incomplete. Pairwise subsampling indicated that sequencing depth was expected to affect the degree of clonotype sharing among donors. The small number of donors limited the genetic and exposure-history diversity represented. Sharing across a handful of donors was observed for 4.5% to 6.5% of naive CD4, over 3% of naive CD8, about 2.3% of memory CD4, and around 0.44% of memory CD8 clonotypes. Sampling was limited to blood, and TCR repertoires in tissue likely differ from TCR repertoires in blood. Estimated clonotype richness was generally larger for naive than for memory subsets. Compared with non-shared clonotypes, clonotypes shared by all four sorted-subset donors had higher generation probabilities.

TCR CDR3 regions were amplified from genomic DNA by multiplex PCR using the deep immunoSEQ assay. Extracted genomic DNA from each cell subset was spread evenly across all wells of several immunoSEQ 96-well plates, with each plate serving as a replicate. For sorted subsets, about 200 ng genomic DNA, equal to some 30,000 T cell genomes, was loaded into each replicate PCR. The purified libraries were quantified using a Qubit 3.0 fluorometer, sized with a Bioanalyzer 2100, and then quantified again using the KAPA Library Quantification kit. A separate single-read 150-cycle Illumina NextSeq 550 flow cell was used to sequence each immunoSEQ 96-well plate. As for how the authors treated the data: Because the immunoSEQ output included only junctional sequences and no quality scores, the filtering could not be the same as the filtering used for full-length reads. To assign V/J genes and CDR3, sequences were annotated using PyIR, a Python wrapper for IgBLAST v1.9, with IMGT germline references. Any read was removed if the V/J assignment was weak (E-value above 1e-6), the CDR3 was missing, or the read contained stop codons, out-of-frame junctions, or ambiguous translated residues. V3J clonotypes were defined as sequences sharing the same inferred V gene, J gene, and CDR3 amino acid sequence. Percentage overlap between repertoires was computed as shared unique clonotypes divided by the size of the smaller repertoire. RTK rarefaction, the Chao1 estimator, and Recon v2.1 estimates of unobserved clonotypes were used to assess repertoire richness. For all TCRbeta clonotypes obtained by the gDNA method from a handful of donors, generation probabilities were computed with OLGA. Here the immuneACCESS table is served through TCRdb, limited to in-frame sequences with V and J called. Missing clones are a known gap in these copies; in checked studies unresolved V genes cover under half, and the rest lacks a known reason. V, J and clone size reflect that table, while D and trimming were determined from the DNA. Within this sample are 2.5 million or so clones, with more than 90% of them counted one time only. The ten largest clonotypes hold about 0.13% of the sample.

In this chain, TRBV5-1 is recombined with TRBJ2-5; the D segment could be TRBD1, given 5 matching bases. The sequenced material came from naive CD4+ T cells sorted from blood. In the paper's terms, the cell subset or site label means: CD45RA+ positively selected. The receptor was isolated from a man between 18 and 29 years old in good health. This receptor has the CDR3 CASSPTGQETQYF. The bases read TGCGCCAGCAGCCCCACAGGACAAGAGACCCAGTACTTC.